The clone carrying this T cell receptor (beta chain) was picked up one time. Its antigen is unidentified. Some clones are missing from TCRdb's copy, which holds only in-frame ones; the method was immunoSEQ multiplex PCR. Among hundreds of thousands of clones listed, around 80% were seen once. Donors included only healthy HIV-negative adults lacking recent acute infections or vaccinations. This sample was taken from a study of shared clonotypes between healthy human individuals. Whole-study findings and limits: Having only a few donors restricted how much genetic and exposure-history diversity was captured.

Germline loops: CDR1 SGHTA, CDR2 FQGNSA. Trimming stripped 5 bases from V and 7 bases from J, with 17 bases between. CDR3 length: 15 amino acids. The chain joins TRBV7-2 to TRBJ2-2; possibly TRBD2 for D (7 bases). The sequencing sample was made of PBMCs. The TCR sequence derives from a woman aged 40 to 50 in good health. Some clones in this sample may be carry-over from other donors' samples. In DNA form, the CDR3 reads TGTGCCAGCAGCCTACCTCGGGGGGCGGTCGGGGAGCTGTTTTTT. Translated, it gives CASSLPRGAVGELFF.